These T cell receptor beta chains were read from a single sample in a study of T cells in Graves' hyperthyroidism and ophthalmopathy. One entry per CDR3 protein results from TCRdb running MiXCR on the multiplex PCR reads. The table includes some 270,000 distinct CDR3 sequences, 13% detected once. Sequencing was carried out using blood. These receptors all stem from a woman aged 25 to 45 with Graves' hyperthyroidism that later progressed to Graves' ophthalmopathy. The CDR3 runs from the conserved cysteine through the conserved F or W. The order of the fields is J gene, V gene, clone size, D gene, CDR3 protein, CDR3 DNA. The D gene is left open where the match is weak. Size tells how often a clone was seen (once, few, many) or the class of an expanded clone, and some rows leave it out.

j_call: TRBJ2-1; v_call: TRBV19; clone_size: -; d_call: TRBD2; cdr3_aa: CASSNVAGGIYEQFF; cdr3_nt: TGTGCCAGTAGTAATGTAGCGGGAGGTATATATGAGCAGTTCTTC
j_call: TRBJ2-7; v_call: TRBV6-2/TRBV6-3; clone_size: once; d_call: TRBD1; cdr3_aa: CASSSGTEILYEQYF; cdr3_nt: TGTGCCAGCAGTTCCGGGACAGAGATCCTCTACGAGCAGTACTTC
j_call: TRBJ2-2; v_call: TRBV6-6; clone_size: many; d_call: -; cdr3_aa: CASSYGGVTGTGELFF; cdr3_nt: TGTGCCAGCAGTTACGGGGGAGTGACGGGCACCGGGGAGCTGTTTTTT
j_call: TRBJ1-2; v_call: TRBV4-2; clone_size: many; d_call: -; cdr3_aa: CASSQERGTENGYTF; cdr3_nt: TGTGCCAGCAGCCAGGAAAGGGGTACAGAAAATGGCTACACCTTC
j_call: TRBJ1-1; v_call: TRBV19; clone_size: few; d_call: -; cdr3_aa: CASSILRGTKNTEAFF; cdr3_nt: TGTGCCAGTAGTATCCTAAGGGGGACGAAGAACACTGAAGCTTTCTTT
j_call: TRBJ2-1; v_call: TRBV13; clone_size: many; d_call: -; cdr3_aa: CASSLLRERYNEQFF; cdr3_nt: TGTGCCAGCAGCCTACTACGGGAGAGGTACAATGAGCAGTTCTTC
j_call: TRBJ2-1; v_call: TRBV10-3; clone_size: few; d_call: TRBD2; cdr3_aa: CAISESLAGGYNEQFF; cdr3_nt: TGTGCCATCAGTGAGTCGCTAGCGGGGGGATACAATGAGCAGTTCTTC
j_call: TRBJ2-1; v_call: TRBV6-1; clone_size: many; d_call: -; cdr3_aa: CASISEREGRNEQFF; cdr3_nt: TGTGCCAGCATCTCCGAGAGAGAGGGACGAAATGAGCAGTTCTTC
j_call: TRBJ2-5; v_call: TRBV11-1; clone_size: many; d_call: -; cdr3_aa: CASSIEQSPQYF; cdr3_nt: TGTGCCAGCAGCATCGAACAGTCTCCCCAGTACTTC
j_call: TRBJ2-7; v_call: TRBV7-8; clone_size: many; d_call: -; cdr3_aa: CASSPLSALALTYEQYF; cdr3_nt: TGTGCCAGCAGCCCCCTTAGTGCGCTAGCGCTCACCTACGAGCAGTACTTC
j_call: TRBJ1-5; v_call: TRBV12-3/TRBV12-4; clone_size: many; d_call: -; cdr3_aa: CASSKAASHSNQPQHF; cdr3_nt: TGTGCCAGCAGTAAGGCGGCGTCACATAGCAATCAGCCCCAGCATTTT
j_call: TRBJ1-1; v_call: TRBV12-3/TRBV12-4; clone_size: many; d_call: TRBD1; cdr3_aa: CASSLGTGGITFF; cdr3_nt: TGTGCCAGCAGTTTAGGGACAGGGGGCATAACTTTCTTT
j_call: TRBJ2-3; v_call: TRBV6-2/TRBV6-3; clone_size: many; d_call: TRBD1; cdr3_aa: CASHQGAMDTDTQYF; cdr3_nt: TGTGCCAGCCATCAGGGGGCGATGGACACAGATACGCAGTATTTT
j_call: TRBJ2-6; v_call: TRBV6-2/TRBV6-3; clone_size: many; d_call: TRBD1; cdr3_aa: CASRLRDRVSSGANVLTF; cdr3_nt: TGTGCCAGCAGGCTACGGGACAGGGTATCCTCTGGGGCCAACGTCCTGACTTTC
j_call: TRBJ2-5; v_call: TRBV7-7; clone_size: many; d_call: -; cdr3_aa: CASSSYSLGTQYF; cdr3_nt: TGTGCTAGCAGCTCCTATTCCCTGGGGACCCAGTACTTC
j_call: TRBJ2-7; v_call: TRBV28; clone_size: -; d_call: -; cdr3_aa: CASSLTHLAYEQYF; cdr3_nt: TGTGCCAGCAGTTTGACGCACCTAGCCTACGAGCAGTACTTC
j_call: TRBJ2-3; v_call: TRBV10-3; clone_size: many; d_call: -; cdr3_aa: CAISGTDTQYF; cdr3_nt: TGTGCCATCAGTGGCACAGATACGCAGTATTTT
j_call: TRBJ1-2; v_call: TRBV4-3; clone_size: many; d_call: -; cdr3_aa: CASSQDAGFNYGYTF; cdr3_nt: TGCGCCAGCAGCCAAGATGCGGGATTTAACTATGGCTACACCTTC
j_call: TRBJ2-3; v_call: TRBV7-9; clone_size: -; d_call: TRBD2; cdr3_aa: CASSLNSGSQAGEGTDTQYF; cdr3_nt: TGTGCCAGCAGCCTTAACTCCGGGTCTCAAGCGGGAGAGGGCACAGATACGCAGTATTTT
j_call: TRBJ1-5; v_call: TRBV18; clone_size: many; d_call: -; cdr3_aa: CASSPFSNQPQHF; cdr3_nt: TGTGCCAGCTCACCATTCAGCAATCAGCCCCAGCATTTT
j_call: TRBJ1-5; v_call: TRBV20-1; clone_size: many; d_call: -; cdr3_aa: CSARDDGSQPQHF; cdr3_nt: TGCAGTGCTAGAGATGATGGGTCCCAGCCCCAGCATTTT
j_call: TRBJ2-7; v_call: TRBV28; clone_size: many; d_call: -; cdr3_aa: CASSLTSTYEQYF; cdr3_nt: TGTGCCAGCAGTTTAACTAGTACCTACGAGCAGTACTTC
j_call: TRBJ2-7; v_call: TRBV5-6; clone_size: -; d_call: -; cdr3_aa: CASSGGTSYEQYF; cdr3_nt: TGTGCCAGCAGCGGCGGGACCTCCTACGAGCAGTACTTC
j_call: TRBJ2-7; v_call: TRBV27; clone_size: -; d_call: -; cdr3_aa: CASIRRGAPYEQYF; cdr3_nt: TGTGCCAGCATTCGGAGAGGAGCTCCCTACGAGCAGTACTTC
j_call: TRBJ1-2; v_call: TRBV28; clone_size: many; d_call: TRBD1; cdr3_aa: CASSSPGQGAYGYTF; cdr3_nt: TGTGCCAGCAGTTCCCCGGGACAGGGCGCCTATGGCTACACCTTC
j_call: TRBJ1-2; v_call: TRBV20-1; clone_size: many; d_call: -; cdr3_aa: CSARDAGGINYGYTF; cdr3_nt: TGCAGTGCTAGAGACGCCGGGGGGATTAACTATGGCTACACCTTC
j_call: TRBJ2-1; v_call: TRBV29-1; clone_size: -; d_call: -; cdr3_aa: CSVVGQNNEQFF; cdr3_nt: TGCAGCGTTGTAGGACAGAACAATGAGCAGTTCTTC
j_call: TRBJ2-7; v_call: TRBV28; clone_size: few; d_call: TRBD1; cdr3_aa: CASSPPWTGAYEQYF; cdr3_nt: TGTGCCAGCAGTCCCCCCTGGACAGGGGCCTACGAGCAGTACTTC
j_call: TRBJ1-1; v_call: TRBV27; clone_size: many; d_call: TRBD1; cdr3_aa: CASRRDSRMNTEAFF; cdr3_nt: TGTGCCAGCAGGAGGGACAGTCGCATGAACACTGAAGCTTTCTTT
j_call: TRBJ2-2; v_call: TRBV12-3/TRBV12-4; clone_size: -; d_call: TRBD2; cdr3_aa: CASSFSGPANAGELFF; cdr3_nt: TGTGCCAGCAGTTTTAGCGGGCCCGCTAACGCCGGGGAGCTGTTTTTT
j_call: TRBJ2-7; v_call: TRBV6-2/TRBV6-3; clone_size: -; d_call: -; cdr3_aa: CASSDWGFSYEQYF; cdr3_nt: TGTGCCAGCAGTGATTGGGGGTTTTCCTACGAGCAGTACTTC
j_call: TRBJ1-5; v_call: TRBV5-8; clone_size: -; d_call: TRBD1; cdr3_aa: CASSMGQVAQPQHF; cdr3_nt: TGTGCCAGCAGCATGGGACAGGTTGCTCAGCCCCAGCATTTT
j_call: TRBJ2-6; v_call: TRBV7-2; clone_size: many; d_call: -; cdr3_aa: CASSFDLTGANVLTF; cdr3_nt: TGTGCCAGCAGCTTCGACCTAACCGGGGCCAACGTCCTGACTTTC
j_call: TRBJ2-1; v_call: TRBV6-2/TRBV6-3; clone_size: -; d_call: TRBD2; cdr3_aa: CASSGTSGRRQNEQFF; cdr3_nt: TGTGCCAGCAGTGGGACTAGCGGGAGAAGGCAAAATGAGCAGTTCTTC
j_call: TRBJ1-4; v_call: TRBV9; clone_size: -; d_call: -; cdr3_aa: CASSVGKEGEGTNEKLFF; cdr3_nt: TGTGCCAGCAGCGTAGGAAAGGAAGGGGAAGGAACTAATGAAAAACTGTTTTTT
j_call: TRBJ1-2; v_call: TRBV29-1; clone_size: many; d_call: TRBD1; cdr3_aa: CSVTRTGINYGYTF; cdr3_nt: TGCAGCGTTACTCGGACAGGGATAAACTATGGCTACACCTTC
j_call: TRBJ2-1; v_call: TRBV18; clone_size: many; d_call: TRBD2; cdr3_aa: CASSPGGREQFF; cdr3_nt: TGTGCCAGCTCACCGGGAGGGAGAGAGCAGTTCTTC
j_call: TRBJ2-7; v_call: TRBV7-9; clone_size: many; d_call: -; cdr3_aa: CASSLIRGPYEQYF; cdr3_nt: TGTGCCAGCAGCTTAATTCGGGGACCCTACGAGCAGTACTTC
j_call: TRBJ1-2; v_call: TRBV27; clone_size: many; d_call: -; cdr3_aa: CASSPYWPDYGYTF; cdr3_nt: TGTGCCAGCAGTCCCTATTGGCCGGACTATGGCTACACCTTC
j_call: TRBJ1-5; v_call: TRBV30; clone_size: many; d_call: -; cdr3_aa: CAWTQQGGNQPQHF; cdr3_nt: TGTGCCTGGACCCAGCAGGGCGGCAATCAGCCCCAGCATTTT
j_call: TRBJ1-2; v_call: TRBV9; clone_size: many; d_call: -; cdr3_aa: CASRPRRCTDYPYGYTF; cdr3_nt: TGTGCCAGCAGACCTCGAAGGTGCACCGATTACCCCTATGGCTACACCTTC
j_call: TRBJ1-1; v_call: TRBV5-1; clone_size: -; d_call: TRBD1; cdr3_aa: CASSERQGNTEAFF; cdr3_nt: TGCGCCAGCAGCGAAAGACAGGGGAACACTGAAGCTTTCTTT
j_call: TRBJ2-7; v_call: TRBV27; clone_size: many; d_call: TRBD1; cdr3_aa: CASSRDRPWDEQYF; cdr3_nt: TGTGCCAGCAGTAGGGACAGGCCCTGGGACGAGCAGTACTTC
j_call: TRBJ2-3; v_call: TRBV12-5; clone_size: many; d_call: -; cdr3_aa: CASVPRDRGDTQYF; cdr3_nt: TGTGCTAGTGTCCCTCGTGACCGAGGGGATACGCAGTATTTT
j_call: TRBJ1-1; v_call: TRBV24-1; clone_size: many; d_call: -; cdr3_aa: CATSDSSSGNTEAFF; cdr3_nt: TGTGCCACCAGTGATTCTTCTTCAGGGAACACTGAAGCTTTCTTT
j_call: TRBJ1-2; v_call: TRBV3-1; clone_size: -; d_call: -; cdr3_aa: CASSLIVLGGYTF; cdr3_nt: TGTGCCAGCAGCCTTATAGTACTCGGTGGCTACACCTTC
j_call: TRBJ2-1; v_call: TRBV12-3/TRBV12-4; clone_size: many; d_call: TRBD2; cdr3_aa: CASSSWTSGSYNEQFF; cdr3_nt: TGTGCCAGCAGTTCCTGGACTAGCGGGAGTTACAATGAGCAGTTCTTC
j_call: TRBJ2-4; v_call: TRBV4-3; clone_size: -; d_call: TRBD2; cdr3_aa: CASSQGAGGADIQYF; cdr3_nt: TGCGCCAGCAGCCAAGGAGCGGGAGGTGCGGACATTCAGTACTTC
j_call: TRBJ2-5; v_call: TRBV29-1; clone_size: many; d_call: -; cdr3_aa: CSGRRGFGETQYF; cdr3_nt: TGCAGCGGACGTCGGGGGTTTGGGGAGACCCAGTACTTC
j_call: TRBJ2-5; v_call: TRBV10-3; clone_size: many; d_call: -; cdr3_aa: CAISRGETQYF; cdr3_nt: TGTGCCATCAGTCGAGGCGAGACCCAGTACTTC
j_call: TRBJ2-1; v_call: TRBV5-1; clone_size: many; d_call: -; cdr3_aa: CASSDQRVEQFF; cdr3_nt: TGCGCCAGCAGCGATCAGCGGGTGGAGCAGTTCTTC
j_call: TRBJ2-1; v_call: TRBV11-3; clone_size: many; d_call: -; cdr3_aa: CASSLGLADSYNEQFF; cdr3_nt: TGTGCCAGCAGCTTAGGATTAGCGGACTCCTACAATGAGCAGTTCTTC
j_call: TRBJ1-3; v_call: TRBV4-3; clone_size: -; d_call: -; cdr3_aa: CASSQDLVGGSRSGNTIYF; cdr3_nt: TGCGCCAGCAGCCAAGATCTCGTCGGCGGCAGCCGCTCTGGAAACACCATATATTTT
j_call: TRBJ2-1; v_call: TRBV7-9; clone_size: many; d_call: -; cdr3_aa: CASSLTGGGSSYNEQFF; cdr3_nt: TGTGCCAGCAGCTTAACGGGTGGGGGCAGCTCCTACAATGAGCAGTTCTTC
j_call: TRBJ2-7; v_call: TRBV6-1; clone_size: -; d_call: -; cdr3_aa: CASRPGDTYEQYF; cdr3_nt: TGTGCCAGCAGACCCGGAGACACCTACGAGCAGTACTTC
j_call: TRBJ2-7; v_call: TRBV6-1; clone_size: few; d_call: -; cdr3_aa: CASRQLSYEQYF; cdr3_nt: TGTGCCAGCCGGCAGCTTTCCTACGAGCAGTACTTC
j_call: TRBJ2-6; v_call: TRBV5-1; clone_size: -; d_call: -; cdr3_aa: CASSGGFLSGANVLTF; cdr3_nt: TGCGCCAGCAGCGGGGGCTTCCTCTCTGGGGCCAACGTCCTGACTTTC
j_call: TRBJ1-1; v_call: TRBV30; clone_size: many; d_call: TRBD1; cdr3_aa: CAWTRGRGTEAFF; cdr3_nt: TGTGCCTGGACCAGGGGGAGGGGCACTGAAGCTTTCTTT
j_call: TRBJ2-7; v_call: TRBV7-9; clone_size: many; d_call: TRBD1; cdr3_aa: CASSSRQGAYEQYF; cdr3_nt: TGTGCCAGCAGCTCGAGACAGGGGGCCTACGAGCAGTACTTC